This T cell receptor beta chain came from a study of control samples from healthy donors and cancer patients. The ends were cut back, 1 base at V and 2 bases at J, with 3 bases in the middle. The CDR3 consists of 14 residues. The germline CDR1 and CDR2 sequences are LNHDA and SQIVND (reference sequence). Profiling relied on immunoSEQ multiplex PCR, and the TCRdb table lists in-frame clones only, not all of them. The data contain 150,000 to 200,000 clones, nearly 90% of them singletons. The sequence was collected from a woman aged 50 to 60 in good health. The sample comprised blood. The rearrangement joins TRBV19 to TRBJ2-6; D not resolved. CDR3 in amino acids: CASSIVPGANVLTF. In nucleotides, the CDR3 is TGTGCCAGTAGTATAGTACCTGGGGCCAACGTCCTGACTTTC.